This T cell receptor (beta chain) was identified during a study of blood T cell repertoires in COVID-19. The table came from immunoSEQ multiplex PCR; TCRdb's copy has only in-frame clones and leaves some out. The profile shows about 180,000 clones, around 83% of them singletons. This sequence was found in a woman between 70 and 85 years old with COVID-19, enrolled during active disease. The source material was peripheral blood.

The CDR3 coding sequence is TGTGCCACCCGTCTTGGGGGGAGGGCCAACAATGAGCAGTTCTTC. This sequence encodes CATRLGGRANNEQFF. The chain carries TRBV24-1 and TRBJ2-1; 7 bases fit TRBD2. With V trimmed by 9 bases and J by 5 bases, 12 bases remained unmatched. Germline CDR1 is KGHDR and CDR2 is SFDVKD. The CDR3 runs 15 residues.